This paragraph reports one TCR beta chain. Its antigen is still unknown. No base quality values were provided; no much bigger clone lies one nucleotide off. This specimen belongs to a study of shared T cell receptors in the human thymus (dated by TCRdb to 2020 to 2022). About the investigation overall: The study examined how the human thymus generates shared, self-reactive T-cell receptor alpha chains.

CDR1 and CDR2, looked up from the germline V gene, are MGHRA and YSYEKL. Taken from cysteine to phenylalanine, the CDR3 has 12 residues. CDR3 DNA is the only sequence kept; it has 36 bases, read in frame from the first base. The germline ends are 4 bases apart after V is trimmed by 3 bases and J by 4 bases. Libraries came from the immunoSEQ multiplex PCR assay. TCRdb holds this immuneACCESS table with in-frame rearrangements only. Some clones are missing; in checked studies, unresolved V genes explain under half, and the rest has no known cause. Here the sample has 600,000 to 900,000 clones; approximately 85% occur a single time. The biggest ten clones account for more than 0.008% of the sample. The data also belong to a second study, concerning human thymus T cells. As that second paper reports: The donors were immunologically healthy infants in Finland who had open corrective cardiac surgery for congenital heart defects. Thymus tissue was collected as surgical resects that were removed during corrective cardiac surgery. V and J gene segment usage appeared biased in both thymic and peripheral blood repertoires. Highly overlapping thymic TCR repertoires among unrelated individuals were reported in the related research. The study used fewer than ten infant thymus samples plus four related peripheral blood samples to characterize TCR alpha and beta repertoires. The cohort included several male and two female infants, with donor ages spanning 7 to 244 days. Thymocytes were freed from the tissue by mechanical means and kept at -70 degrees C as pellets of roughly 10-32 million cells. A QIAsymphony instrument was used to extract genomic DNA from the frozen cell pellets. The immunoSEQ multiplex PCR assay was used to amplify the TCRB and TCRAD loci from a standardized amount of quality-controlled genomic DNA. The V(D)J region was spanned by amplicons of a length sufficient to cover the CDR3 and to identify V and J genes. Amplicon sequencing was performed on an Illumina platform through the commercial immunoSEQ service. Primer bias and sequencing errors were corrected as previously described, and TCRAD and TCRB were defined on the basis of the IMGT database. Repertoires were analysed with immunoSEQ Analyzer 3.0 and VDJTools, covering basic statistics, V/J segment usage, diversity estimates, rarefaction and pairwise overlap. Chao1, ChaoE, Efron-Thisted, Shannon and inverse Simpson indices were used to estimate diversity, which was also estimated on datasets down-sampled to the smallest sample. Repertoire overlap was assessed by strict matching of CDR3 nucleotide sequence, V gene and J gene, and clustering was done by Jaccard-based multidimensional scaling. On average, thymus samples gave hundreds of thousands of unique TCRB clonotypes, whereas blood samples gave 75,000 to 95,000.

The receptor comes from a girl under three years old with a congenital heart defect. Donor details come from another sample of the same person, matched by shared clones. This chain is built from TRBV4-1 and TRBJ2-1; no D segment can be confidently identified. Material for sequencing was thymocytes. In nucleotides, the sequence is TGCGCCAGCAGCCACTCGTACAATGAGCAGTTCTTC. It specifies CASSHSYNEQFF.